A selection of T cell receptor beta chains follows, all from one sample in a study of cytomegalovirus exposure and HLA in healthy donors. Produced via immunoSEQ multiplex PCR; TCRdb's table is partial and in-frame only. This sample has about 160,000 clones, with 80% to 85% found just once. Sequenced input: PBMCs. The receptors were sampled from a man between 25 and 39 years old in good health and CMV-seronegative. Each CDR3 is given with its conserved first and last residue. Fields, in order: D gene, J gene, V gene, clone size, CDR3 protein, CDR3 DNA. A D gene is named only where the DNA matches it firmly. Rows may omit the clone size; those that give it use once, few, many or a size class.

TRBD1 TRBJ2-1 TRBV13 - CASDNFDRVNEQFF TGTGCCAGCGACAACTTTGACAGGGTCAATGAGCAGTTCTTC
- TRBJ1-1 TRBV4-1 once CASSQFQGPPRSTEAFF TGCGCCAGCAGCCAATTCCAGGGCCCCCCTCGGAGCACTGAAGCTTTCTTT
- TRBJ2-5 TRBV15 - CATSRDAPVGVGETQYF TGTGCCACCAGCAGAGATGCACCGGTAGGGGTGGGGGAGACCCAGTACTTC
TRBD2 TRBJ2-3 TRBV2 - CASSDPIGTSGRDTQYF TGTGCCAGCAGTGATCCGATCGGGACTAGCGGGCGGGATACGCAGTATTTT
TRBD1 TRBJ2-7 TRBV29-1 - CSVAGNGQGGYEQYF TGCAGCGTTGCGGGAAACGGACAGGGGGGCTACGAGCAGTACTTC
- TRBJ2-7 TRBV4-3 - CASSQGRGGYEQYF TGCGCCAGCAGCCAAGGACGGGGAGGCTACGAGCAGTACTTC
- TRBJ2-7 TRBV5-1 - CASSLIAGSSYEQYF TGCGCCAGCAGCTTGATTGCGGGAAGCTCCTACGAGCAGTACTTC
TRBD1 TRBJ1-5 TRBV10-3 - CAISSDRDQPQHF TGTGCCATCAGCTCGGACAGGGATCAGCCCCAGCATTTT
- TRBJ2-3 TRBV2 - CASTDREYTDTQYF TGTGCCAGCACTGACCGGGAGTACACAGATACGCAGTATTTT
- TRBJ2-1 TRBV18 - CASSPPLGGGRREQFF TGTGCCAGCTCACCTCCCCTGGGCGGAGGCCGTAGGGAGCAGTTCTTC
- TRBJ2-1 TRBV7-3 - CASSPLVGPLNEQFF TGTGCCAGCAGCCCCCTAGTTGGCCCCCTGAATGAGCAGTTCTTC
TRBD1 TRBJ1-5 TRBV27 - CASSPGQGFNPQHF TGTGCCAGCAGTCCAGGACAGGGGTTTAACCCCCAGCATTTT
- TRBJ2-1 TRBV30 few CAWSRGASYYNEQFF TGTGCCTGGAGTCGGGGGGCTTCCTACTACAATGAGCAGTTCTTC
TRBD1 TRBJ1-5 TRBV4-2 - CASSQDPAGQGRVPQHF TGTGCCAGCAGCCAAGATCCCGCCGGACAGGGCCGGGTGCCCCAGCATTTT
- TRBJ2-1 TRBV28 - CASSLIRVNEQFF TGTGCCAGCAGTTTAATCAGGGTCAATGAGCAGTTCTTC
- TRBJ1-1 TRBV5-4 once CASSSGDEAFF TGTGCCAGCAGCTCCGGAGATGAAGCTTTCTTT
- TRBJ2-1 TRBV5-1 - CASSFGSYNEQFF TGCGCCAGCAGCTTCGGCTCCTACAATGAGCAGTTCTTC
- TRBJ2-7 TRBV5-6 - CASSLAGRSYEQYF TGTGCCAGCAGCTTGGCAGGTAGATCCTACGAGCAGTACTTC
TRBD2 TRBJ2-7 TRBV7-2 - CASSPTSGRAWYEQYF TGTGCCAGCAGCCCGACTAGCGGGAGGGCCTGGTACGAGCAGTACTTC
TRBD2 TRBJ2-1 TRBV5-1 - CASSSDPMGTGGSEQFF TGCGCCAGCAGCTCGGACCCGATGGGGACGGGAGGGAGTGAGCAGTTCTTC
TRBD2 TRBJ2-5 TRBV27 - CASSWASGRGQETQYF TGTGCCAGCAGTTGGGCTAGCGGGAGGGGGCAAGAGACCCAGTACTTC
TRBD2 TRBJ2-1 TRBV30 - CAWSRGGGFGINEQFF TGTGCCTGGAGTCGCGGGGGGGGGTTCGGGATAAATGAGCAGTTCTTC
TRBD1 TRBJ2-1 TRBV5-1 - CASSLVLTGQGNNEQFF TGCGCCAGCAGCTTAGTCCTAACGGGACAGGGAAACAATGAGCAGTTCTTC
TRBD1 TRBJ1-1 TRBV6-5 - CASSQDRGNTEAFF TGTGCCAGCAGCCAGGACAGGGGGAACACTGAAGCTTTCTTT
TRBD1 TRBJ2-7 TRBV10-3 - CAISESRGFYEQYF TGTGCCATCAGTGAGTCCAGGGGGTTCTACGAGCAGTACTTC
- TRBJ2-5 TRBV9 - CASSPRTVETQYF TGTGCCAGCAGCCCTCGGACTGTGGAGACCCAGTACTTC
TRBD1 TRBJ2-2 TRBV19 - CASSIGTALVGELFF TGTGCCAGTAGTATCGGGACAGCTCTGGTCGGGGAGCTGTTTTTT
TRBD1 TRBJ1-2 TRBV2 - CASSVADRGGQEYGYTF TGTGCCAGCAGTGTAGCGGACAGGGGCGGCCAAGAGTATGGCTACACCTTC
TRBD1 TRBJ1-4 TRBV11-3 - CASSPGQEGTNEKLFF TGTGCCAGCAGCCCAGGACAGGAAGGAACTAATGAAAAACTGTTTTTT
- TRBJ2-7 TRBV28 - CASSFDRYSYEQYF TGTGCCAGCAGTTTTGACAGGTACTCCTACGAGCAGTACTTC
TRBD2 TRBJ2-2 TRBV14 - CASSQGRGGPKGELFF TGTGCCAGCAGCCAAGGTCGGGGAGGGCCGAAGGGGGAGCTGTTTTTT
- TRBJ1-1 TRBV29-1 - CSVGVGLVNTEAFF TGCAGCGTTGGTGTAGGCCTAGTGAACACTGAAGCTTTCTTT
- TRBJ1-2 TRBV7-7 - CASSLIPTEWSDYGYTF TGTGCCAGCAGCTTGATTCCGACAGAATGGTCCGACTATGGCTACACCTTC
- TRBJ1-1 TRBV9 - CASSVGPGENTEAFF TGTGCCAGCAGCGTAGGACCAGGGGAAAACACTGAAGCTTTCTTT
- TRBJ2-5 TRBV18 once CASSRGLGETQYF TGTGCCAGCTCACGGGGGCTTGGTGAGACCCAGTACTTC
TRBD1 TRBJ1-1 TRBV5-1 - CASSSHRGNTEAFF TGCGCCAGCAGCTCCCACAGGGGGAACACTGAAGCTTTCTTT
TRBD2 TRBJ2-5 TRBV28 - CASSTSGGQETQYF TGTGCCAGCAGCACTAGCGGGGGGCAAGAGACCCAGTACTTC
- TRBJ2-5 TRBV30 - CAWGTSQTQYF TGTGCCTGGGGGACTTCGCAGACCCAGTACTTC
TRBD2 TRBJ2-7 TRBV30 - CAWTPIKERESPYEQYF TGTGCCTGGACCCCGATCAAGGAGCGGGAGAGTCCCTACGAGCAGTACTTC
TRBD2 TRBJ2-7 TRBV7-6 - CASSWGTSGSYEQYF TGTGCCAGCAGCTGGGGGACTAGCGGCTCCTACGAGCAGTACTTC
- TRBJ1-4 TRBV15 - CATSRGPTGATNEKLFF TGTGCCACCAGCAGAGGCCCGACAGGAGCAACTAATGAAAAACTGTTTTTT
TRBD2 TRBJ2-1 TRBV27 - CASSSAGGPGGYNEQFF TGTGCCAGCAGTTCGGCGGGGGGCCCTGGGGGCTACAATGAGCAGTTCTTC
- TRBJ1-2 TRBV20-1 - CSARGLEGYTF TGCAGTGCTCGGGGACTGGAGGGCTACACCTTC
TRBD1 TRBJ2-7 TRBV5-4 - CASSLGGQVSYEQYF TGTGCCAGCAGCCTAGGGGGACAGGTTTCCTACGAGCAGTACTTC
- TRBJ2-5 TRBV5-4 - CASSPRQGETQYF TGTGCCAGCAGCCCTAGGCAGGGGGAGACCCAGTACTTC
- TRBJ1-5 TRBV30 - CAWSVPTGGGKPQHF TGTGCCTGGAGTGTACCCACCGGGGGGGGAAAGCCCCAGCATTTT
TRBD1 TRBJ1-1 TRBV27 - CASSPGTGIAEAFF TGTGCCAGCAGTCCTGGGACAGGGATCGCTGAAGCTTTCTTT
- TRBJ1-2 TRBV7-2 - CASSSNPTGLFSYGYTF TGTGCCAGCAGCTCGAATCCTACAGGGCTTTTCTCCTATGGCTACACCTTC